The 14 T cell receptor beta chains below all came from one sample that was sequenced in a study of T cell responses to AZD1222 COVID-19 vaccine. TCRdb's table, derived via immunoSEQ multiplex PCR, lists solely in-frame clones and lacks some. The table records 65,000 to 90,000 clones, about 85% of them present only once. The sequencing here drew on peripheral blood, taken 28 days after the second AZD1222 dose. These receptors were obtained from an adult who received the AZD1222 COVID-19 vaccine.

The V and J genes are TRBV12-3 or TRBV12-4 and TRBJ1-1; no clear D. The CDR3 has 13 residues. V gave up 6 bases and J gave up 5 bases, with 13 bases separating them. The CDR3 reads CASRQRGRTEAFF. In nucleotides, the CDR3 is TGTGCCAGCAGGCAACGAGGGCGGACTGAAGCTTTCTTT.

The chain links TRBV5-1 to TRBJ1-2, with a weak D call TRBD1 (6 bases). The CDR3 contains 15 residues. Looked up from germline, CDR1 is SGHRS and CDR2 is YFSETQ. The V end was cut by 6 bases, the J end by 8 bases, with 23 bases between. The CDR3 here is CASNPNPGTLGGYTF. CDR3 DNA sequence: TGCGCCAGCAACCCCAATCCCGGGACATTGGGAGGCTACACCTTC.

The chain has TRBV5-5 and TRBJ2-3; 12 bases are a match to TRBD2. V was pared by 3 bases and J by 0 bases, with 2 bases of the junction left unmatched. Germline V CDR1 and CDR2: SGHKS, YYEKEE (reference sequence). CDR3 length: 16 amino acids. The CDR3 coding sequence is TGTGCCAGCAGCTGGACTAGCGGGACTAGCACAGATACGCAGTATTTT. Protein product: CASSWTSGTSTDTQYF.

The J gene is TRBJ1-1, the V gene TRBV30; no definite D call. The CDR3 consists of 13 residues. V lost 4 bases and J 1 base, leaving 10 bases between the germline ends. Germline CDR1 and CDR2: GTSNPN and SVGIG (reference sequence). CDR3 nucleotides: TGTGCCTGGACCAAAACAGCGAACACTGAAGCTTTCTTT. Its translation is CAWTKTANTEAFF.

The gene calls are TRBV29-1 and TRBJ1-6, with 7 positions matching TRBD1. The CDR3 length is 12 residues. After removal of 6 bases from V and 10 bases from J, the junction contained 6 bases not matched to a gene. Germline values: CDR1 SQVTM, CDR2 ANQGSEA. The CDR3 DNA reads TGCAGCGTCGGACAGGACGGGTCACCCCTCCACTTT. Translation: CSVGQDGSPLHF.

The gene calls are TRBV4-2 and TRBJ1-4; D remains unclear. Between the trimmed V and J ends, which lost 0 bases and 8 bases, there was a span of 16 bases. The CDR3 runs 16 residues. From germline, CDR1 is LGHNA and CDR2 YNFKEQ. CDR3 bases: TGTGCCAGCAGCCAAGATTCGGTGAGGAGTGACGAAAAACTGTTTTTT. Protein sequence: CASSQDSVRSDEKLFF.

The chain combines TRBV19 with TRBJ1-4; 8 bases are a match to TRBD1. The CDR3 runs 15 residues. The germline V gene has CDR1 LNHDA and CDR2 SQIVND (reference sequence). V lost 4 bases to trimming and J lost 2 bases; unmatched junction nucleotides: 3. The CDR3 loop reads CASSTTGGTNEKLFF. The CDR3 DNA follows: TGTGCCAGTAGTACAACAGGGGGTACTAATGAAAAACTGTTTTTT.

The rearrangement uses TRBV10-3 and TRBJ1-4; TRBD1 agrees at 9 bases. There are 15 residues in the CDR3. CDR1 is ENHRY, CDR2 SYGVKD, per germline. V lost 2 bases, J lost 6 bases, and 4 bases stayed unmatched. CDR3 sequence reads: CAISERDREYEKLFF. For the CDR3, the DNA is TGTGCCATCAGTGAGCGGGACAGGGAGTATGAAAAACTGTTTTTT.

This clone was found a few times. CDR3 residues: CASSLGGNNEQYF. DNA of the CDR3: TGCGCCAGCAGCTTGGGAGGGAACAACGAGCAGTACTTC. The chain carries TRBV5-1 and TRBJ2-7; D may be TRBD2 (5 bases). Trimming cost V 0 bases and J 5 bases, with 9 bases left between them. CDR1 is SGHRS, CDR2 YFSETQ, per germline. The CDR3 has 13 amino acids.

This chain links TRBV18 with TRBJ2-2; 7 bases are shared with TRBD2. V trimming: 6 bases; J trimming: 2 bases; junction bases outside the gene matches: 6. Germline V lookup: CDR1 KGHSH, CDR2 LQKENI. The CDR3 contains 15 residues. DNA of the CDR3: TGTGCCAGCTCCCTATCTAGCGGAAACACCGGGGAGCTGTTTTTT. Translated: CASSLSSGNTGELFF.

The chain employs TRBV3-1 (or the pseudogene TRBV3-2) and TRBJ1-1; 7 bases agree with TRBD1. The CDR3 spans 16 residues. Germline V gene sequence: CDR1 LGHDT, CDR2 YNNKEL (reference sequence). V lost 0 bases to trimming and J lost 0 bases; unmatched junction nucleotides: 4. The CDR3 sequence is CASSQDGQGVNTEAFF. CDR3 in DNA: TGTGCCAGCAGCCAAGATGGCCAGGGGGTGAACACTGAAGCTTTCTTT.

This sequence joins TRBV6-2 or TRBV6-3 and TRBJ2-6, with D possibly being TRBD1 (5 bases). The CDR3 spans 15 residues. Germline V gene data show CDR1 as MNHEY and CDR2 as SVGEGT. V dropped 5 bases and J dropped 2 bases, with 10 bases sitting between them. CDR3 protein: CASSPTEAGANVLTF. As DNA, the CDR3 is TGTGCCAGCAGTCCGACAGAGGCTGGGGCCAACGTCCTGACTTTC.

The chain recombines TRBV7-9 with TRBJ2-1; D is perhaps TRBD1 (6 bases). The CDR3 is 13 amino acids. The V gene lost 5 bases and the J gene lost 2 bases, with 7 bases spanning the gap. Germline assignment: CDR1 SEHNR and CDR2 FQNEAQ (reference sequence). The CDR3 loop is CASSEGAYNEQFF. Here the CDR3 DNA reads TGTGCCAGCAGCGAGGGGGCCTACAATGAGCAGTTCTTC.

J is TRBJ1-5 and V is TRBV7-9, with 7 bases lining up with TRBD1. Germline-derived CDR1 and CDR2 are SEHNR and FQNEAQ (reference sequence). V trimming: 1 base; J trimming: 7 bases; junction bases outside the gene matches: 4. CDR3 length equals 14 residues. CDR3 sequence: CASSLGGQDQPQHF. As DNA, the CDR3 is TGTGCCAGCAGCTTAGGAGGACAGGACCAGCCCCAGCATTTT.